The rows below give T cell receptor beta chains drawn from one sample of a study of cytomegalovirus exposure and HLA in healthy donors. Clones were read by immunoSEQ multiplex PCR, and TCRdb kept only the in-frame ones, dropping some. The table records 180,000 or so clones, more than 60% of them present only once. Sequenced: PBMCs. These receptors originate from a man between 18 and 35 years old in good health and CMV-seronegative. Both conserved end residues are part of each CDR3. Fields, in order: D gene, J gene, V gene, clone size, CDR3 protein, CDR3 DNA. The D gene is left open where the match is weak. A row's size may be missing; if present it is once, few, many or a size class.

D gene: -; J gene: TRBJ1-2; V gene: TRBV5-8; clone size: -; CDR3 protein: CASTLGGGDYGYTF; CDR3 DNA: TGTGCCAGCACCTTGGGGGGAGGCGACTATGGCTACACCTTC
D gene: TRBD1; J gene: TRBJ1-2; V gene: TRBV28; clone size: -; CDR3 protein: CASSQVTGTEANYGYTF; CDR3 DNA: TGTGCCAGCAGTCAGGTAACTGGGACAGAGGCTAACTATGGCTACACCTTC
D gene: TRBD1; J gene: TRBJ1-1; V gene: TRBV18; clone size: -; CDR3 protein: CASSREDRVPMSEAFF; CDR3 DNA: TGTGCCAGCTCACGAGAAGACAGGGTACCTATGTCTGAAGCTTTCTTT
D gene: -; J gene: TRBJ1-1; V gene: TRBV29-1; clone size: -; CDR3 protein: CSVEGQAIEAFF; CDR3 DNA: TGCAGCGTTGAGGGGCAGGCCATTGAAGCTTTCTTT
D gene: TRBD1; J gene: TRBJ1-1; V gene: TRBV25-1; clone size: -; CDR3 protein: CASSEIQGAGTEAFF; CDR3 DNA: TGTGCCAGCAGTGAGATTCAGGGGGCTGGCACTGAAGCTTTCTTT
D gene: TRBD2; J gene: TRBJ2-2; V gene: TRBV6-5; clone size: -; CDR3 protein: CASSYGAGGPARELFF; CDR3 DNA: TGTGCCAGCAGTTACGGTGCGGGGGGGCCAGCCAGGGAGCTGTTTTTT
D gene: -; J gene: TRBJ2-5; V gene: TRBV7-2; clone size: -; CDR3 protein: CASSLGRAQYF; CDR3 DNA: TGTGCCAGCAGCTTAGGTCGCGCCCAGTACTTC
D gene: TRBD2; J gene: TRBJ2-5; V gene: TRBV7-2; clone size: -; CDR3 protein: CASSSRASGYQETQYF; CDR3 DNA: TGTGCCAGCAGCTCCCGGGCTAGCGGGTACCAAGAGACCCAGTACTTC
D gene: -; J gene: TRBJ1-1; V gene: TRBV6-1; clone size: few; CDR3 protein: CASSEMGYGTEEAFF; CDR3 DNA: TGTGCCAGCAGTGAAATGGGGTACGGGACTGAAGAAGCTTTCTTT
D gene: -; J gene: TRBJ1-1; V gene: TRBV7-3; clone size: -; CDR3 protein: CASSLRGGAGDTEAFF; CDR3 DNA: TGTGCCAGCAGCTTAAGGGGGGGCGCGGGGGACACTGAAGCTTTCTTT
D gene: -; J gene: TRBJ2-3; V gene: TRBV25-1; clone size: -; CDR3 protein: CASSEPGAAYTDTQYF; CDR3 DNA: TGTGCCAGCAGTGAACCAGGGGCCGCCTACACAGATACGCAGTATTTT
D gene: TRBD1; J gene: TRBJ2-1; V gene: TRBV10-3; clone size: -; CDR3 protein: CAIRGTGAATSRLNEQFF; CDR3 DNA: TGTGCCATCAGGGGGACAGGGGCGGCGACTAGCAGATTAAATGAGCAGTTCTTC
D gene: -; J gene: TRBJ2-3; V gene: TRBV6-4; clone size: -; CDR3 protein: CASSAGGSTDTQYF; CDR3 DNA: TGTGCCAGCAGTGCAGGCGGGAGCACAGATACGCAGTATTTT
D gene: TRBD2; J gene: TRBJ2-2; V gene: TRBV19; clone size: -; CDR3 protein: CASSIGLAGGPGTGELFF; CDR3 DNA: TGTGCCAGTAGTATCGGTCTAGCGGGAGGGCCGGGTACCGGGGAGCTGTTTTTT
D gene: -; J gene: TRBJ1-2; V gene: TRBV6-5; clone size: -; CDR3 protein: CASSGGKYNYGYTF; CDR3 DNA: TGTGCCAGCAGCGGAGGAAAATATAACTATGGCTACACCTTC
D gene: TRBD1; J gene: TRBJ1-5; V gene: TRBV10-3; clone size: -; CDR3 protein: CAISESRLGGQSYNQPQHF; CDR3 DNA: TGTGCCATCAGTGAGTCGCGATTAGGGGGACAGAGCTACAATCAGCCCCAGCATTTT
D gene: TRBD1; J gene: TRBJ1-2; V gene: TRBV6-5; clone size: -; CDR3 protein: CASSYSLQGNYGYTF; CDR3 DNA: TGTGCCAGCAGTTACTCTCTACAGGGGAACTATGGCTACACCTTC
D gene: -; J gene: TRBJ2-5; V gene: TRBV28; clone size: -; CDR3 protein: CATRRQGGQETQYF; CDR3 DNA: TGTGCCACCAGACGACAGGGAGGCCAAGAGACCCAGTACTTC
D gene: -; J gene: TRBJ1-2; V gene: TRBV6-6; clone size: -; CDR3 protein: CASSYANRERGYTF; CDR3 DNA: TGTGCCAGCAGTTACGCCAACAGGGAACGGGGCTACACCTTC
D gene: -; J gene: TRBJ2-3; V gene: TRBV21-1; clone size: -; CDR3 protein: CASSKDPGDYTDTQYF; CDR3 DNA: TGTGCCAGCAGCAAAGATCCGGGGGACTACACAGATACGCAGTATTTT
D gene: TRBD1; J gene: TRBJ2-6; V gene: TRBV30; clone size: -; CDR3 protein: CAWSVGTGGSGANVLTF; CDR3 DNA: TGTGCCTGGAGTGTAGGGACAGGGGGCTCTGGGGCCAACGTCCTGACTTTC
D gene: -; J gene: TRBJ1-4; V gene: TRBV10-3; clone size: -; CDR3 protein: CAISGGPNEKLFF; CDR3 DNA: TGTGCCATCAGTGGAGGTCCTAATGAAAAACTGTTTTTT
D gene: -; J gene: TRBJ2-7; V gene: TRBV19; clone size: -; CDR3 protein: CASSIALAYEQYF; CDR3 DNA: TGTGCCAGTAGTATAGCTCTCGCCTACGAGCAGTACTTC
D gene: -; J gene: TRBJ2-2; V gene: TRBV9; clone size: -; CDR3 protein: CASSGGVGGAGELFF; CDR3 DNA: TGTGCCAGCAGCGGAGGGGTCGGGGGTGCCGGGGAGCTGTTTTTT
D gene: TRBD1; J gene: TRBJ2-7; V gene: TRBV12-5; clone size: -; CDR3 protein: CASGLVPGQGHDEQYF; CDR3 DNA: TGTGCTAGTGGTTTGGTCCCCGGACAGGGTCACGACGAGCAGTACTTC
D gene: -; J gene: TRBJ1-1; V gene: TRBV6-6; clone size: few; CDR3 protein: CASSYGRGVKNTEAFF; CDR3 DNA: TGTGCCAGCAGTTACGGGAGGGGCGTAAAGAACACTGAAGCTTTCTTT
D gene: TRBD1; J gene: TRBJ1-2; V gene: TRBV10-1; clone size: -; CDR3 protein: CASSESPLRGFTYGYTF; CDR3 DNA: TGCGCCAGCAGTGAGTCGCCCCTCAGGGGGTTTACCTATGGCTACACCTTC
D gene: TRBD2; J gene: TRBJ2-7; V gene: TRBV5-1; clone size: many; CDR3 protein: CASSSEGAGSGEQYF; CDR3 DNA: TGCGCCAGCAGCTCCGAGGGAGCGGGGTCAGGCGAGCAGTACTTC
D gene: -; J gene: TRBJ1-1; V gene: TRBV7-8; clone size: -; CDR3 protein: CASSRSLQGHSVAFF; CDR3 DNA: TGTGCCAGCAGTCGGTCCCTCCAGGGTCATTCGGTGGCTTTCTTT
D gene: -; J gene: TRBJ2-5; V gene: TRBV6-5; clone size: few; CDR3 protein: CASSYSPGRWETQYF; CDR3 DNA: TGTGCCAGCAGTTACAGCCCCGGTCGGTGGGAGACCCAGTACTTC
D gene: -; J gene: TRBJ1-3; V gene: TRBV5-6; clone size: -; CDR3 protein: CVSNPCRAPTSGNTIYF; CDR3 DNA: TGTGTCAGCAACCCGTGCAGGGCCCCGACGTCTGGAAACACCATATATTTT
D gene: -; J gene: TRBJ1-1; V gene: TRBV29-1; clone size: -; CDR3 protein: CSVEGGVNTEAFF; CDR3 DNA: TGCAGCGTTGAAGGGGGAGTGAACACTGAAGCTTTCTTT
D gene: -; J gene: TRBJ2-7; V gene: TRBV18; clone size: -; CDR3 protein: CASSRDTGSYEQYF; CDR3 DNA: TGTGCCAGCTCACGCGATACAGGGTCCTACGAGCAGTACTTC
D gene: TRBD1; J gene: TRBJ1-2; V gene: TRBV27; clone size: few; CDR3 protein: CASSLGAGTGTNYGYTF; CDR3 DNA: TGTGCCAGCAGTTTAGGGGCTGGGACAGGGACCAACTATGGCTACACCTTC
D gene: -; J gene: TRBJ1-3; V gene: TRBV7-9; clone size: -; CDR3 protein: CASSPPRSGNTIYF; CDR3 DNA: TGTGCCAGCAGCCCCCCCCGCTCTGGAAACACCATATATTTT
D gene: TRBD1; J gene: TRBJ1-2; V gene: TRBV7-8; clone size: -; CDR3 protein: CASSLGTGEAYGYTF; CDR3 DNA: TGTGCCAGCAGCTTAGGGACAGGGGAGGCCTATGGCTACACCTTC
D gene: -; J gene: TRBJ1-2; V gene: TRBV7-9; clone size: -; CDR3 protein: CASSPRRAYGYTF; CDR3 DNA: TGTGCCAGCAGCCCCCGCAGGGCCTATGGCTACACCTTC
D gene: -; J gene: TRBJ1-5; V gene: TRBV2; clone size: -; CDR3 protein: CASSRQSNQPQHF; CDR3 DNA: TGTGCCAGCAGCAGACAGAGCAATCAGCCCCAGCATTTT
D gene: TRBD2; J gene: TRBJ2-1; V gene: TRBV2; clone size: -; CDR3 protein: CASSELSPGLAVEQFF; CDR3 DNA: TGTGCCAGCAGTGAACTTTCCCCGGGACTAGCGGTAGAGCAGTTCTTC
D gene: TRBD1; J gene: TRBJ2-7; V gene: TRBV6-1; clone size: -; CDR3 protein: CASSEQGQGYEQYF; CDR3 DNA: TGTGCCAGCAGCGAGCAGGGACAGGGATACGAGCAGTACTTC
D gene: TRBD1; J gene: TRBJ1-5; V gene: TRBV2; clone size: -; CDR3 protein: CASSEDRPIKHF; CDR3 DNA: TGTGCCAGCAGCGAGGACAGGCCGATCAAGCATTTT
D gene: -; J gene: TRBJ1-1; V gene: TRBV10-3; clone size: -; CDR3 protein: CAIRTGNTEAFF; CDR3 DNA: TGTGCCATCAGGACAGGGAACACTGAAGCTTTCTTT
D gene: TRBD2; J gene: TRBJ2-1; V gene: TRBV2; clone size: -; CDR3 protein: CASTREENNEQFF; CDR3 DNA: TGTGCCAGCACGCGGGAGGAGAACAATGAGCAGTTCTTC
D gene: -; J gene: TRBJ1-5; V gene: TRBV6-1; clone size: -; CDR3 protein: CASGGYSNQPQHF; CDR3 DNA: TGTGCCAGCGGAGGTTATAGCAATCAGCCCCAGCATTTT
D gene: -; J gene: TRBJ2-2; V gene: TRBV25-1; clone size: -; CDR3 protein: CASSERVELNTGELFF; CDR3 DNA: TGTGCCAGCAGTGAACGAGTGGAGCTTAACACCGGGGAGCTGTTTTTT
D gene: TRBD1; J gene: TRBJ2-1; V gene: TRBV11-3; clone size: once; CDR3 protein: CASSRGQGTNNEQFF; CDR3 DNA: TGTGCCAGCAGCCGAGGACAGGGCACAAACAATGAGCAGTTCTTC
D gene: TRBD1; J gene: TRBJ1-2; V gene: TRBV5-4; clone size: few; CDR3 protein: CASSSDRGDGYTF; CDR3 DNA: TGTGCCAGCAGCTCCGACAGGGGAGACGGCTACACCTTC
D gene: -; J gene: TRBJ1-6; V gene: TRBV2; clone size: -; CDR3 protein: CASTLRIDSGPLHF; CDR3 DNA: TGTGCCAGCACCCTGCGGATCGACAGTGGCCCCCTCCACTTT
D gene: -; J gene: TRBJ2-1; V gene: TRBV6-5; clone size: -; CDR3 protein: CASSYSQGGGSEQFF; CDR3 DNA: TGTGCCAGCAGTTACTCGCAGGGAGGAGGTAGTGAGCAGTTCTTC
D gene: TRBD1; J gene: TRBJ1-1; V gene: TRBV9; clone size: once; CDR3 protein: CASSGGDRTFNTEAFF; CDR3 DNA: TGTGCCAGCAGCGGAGGGGACAGGACCTTCAACACTGAAGCTTTCTTT
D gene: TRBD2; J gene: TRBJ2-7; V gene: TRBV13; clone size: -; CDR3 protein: CASSLGSGRAYEQYF; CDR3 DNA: TGTGCCAGCAGCTTAGGGAGCGGGAGGGCCTACGAGCAGTACTTC
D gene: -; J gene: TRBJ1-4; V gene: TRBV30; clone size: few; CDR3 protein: CAWRLRGGFTNEKLFF; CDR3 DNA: TGTGCCTGGAGATTGAGGGGAGGCTTTACTAATGAAAAACTGTTTTTT
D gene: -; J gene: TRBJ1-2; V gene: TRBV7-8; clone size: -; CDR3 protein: CASSPSYLTPGYTF; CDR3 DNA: TGTGCCAGCAGCCCCTCTTATCTTACACCTGGCTACACCTTC
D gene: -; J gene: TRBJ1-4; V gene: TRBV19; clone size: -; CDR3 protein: CASSINGANEKLFF; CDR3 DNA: TGTGCCAGTAGTATAAATGGTGCGAATGAAAAACTGTTTTTT
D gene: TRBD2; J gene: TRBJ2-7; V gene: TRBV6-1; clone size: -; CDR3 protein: CASSDPLSSGGFYEQYF; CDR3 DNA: TGTGCCAGCAGTGACCCCCTCTCTAGCGGGGGGTTCTACGAGCAGTACTTC
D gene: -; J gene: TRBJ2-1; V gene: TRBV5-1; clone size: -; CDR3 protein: CATAQQPSNEQFF; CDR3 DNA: TGCGCCACCGCCCAGCAGCCTAGTAATGAGCAGTTCTTC
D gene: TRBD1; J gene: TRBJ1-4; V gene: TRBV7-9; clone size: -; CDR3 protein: CASSHTDRADEKLFF; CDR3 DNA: TGTGCCAGCAGCCACACGGACAGGGCCGATGAAAAACTGTTTTTT
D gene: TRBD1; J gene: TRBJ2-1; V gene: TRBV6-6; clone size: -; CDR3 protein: CASSLRGHSYNEQFF; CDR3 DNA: TGTGCCAGCAGCCTCAGGGGGCACTCCTACAATGAGCAGTTCTTC